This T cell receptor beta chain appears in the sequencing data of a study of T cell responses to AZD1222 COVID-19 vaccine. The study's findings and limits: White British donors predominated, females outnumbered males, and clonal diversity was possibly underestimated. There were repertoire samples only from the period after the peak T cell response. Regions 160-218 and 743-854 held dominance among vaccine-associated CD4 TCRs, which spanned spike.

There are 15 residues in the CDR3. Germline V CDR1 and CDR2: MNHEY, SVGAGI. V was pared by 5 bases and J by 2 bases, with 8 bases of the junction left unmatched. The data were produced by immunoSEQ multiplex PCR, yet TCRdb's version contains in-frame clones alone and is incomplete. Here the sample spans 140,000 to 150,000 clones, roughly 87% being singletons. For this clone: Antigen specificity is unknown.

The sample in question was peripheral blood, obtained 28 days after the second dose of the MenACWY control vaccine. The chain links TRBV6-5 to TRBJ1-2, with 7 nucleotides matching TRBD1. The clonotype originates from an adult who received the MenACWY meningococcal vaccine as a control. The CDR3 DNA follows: TGTGCCAGCAGTCCTGAGGGGGCGTTCAACTATGGCTACACCTTC. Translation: CASSPEGAFNYGYTF.